This T cell receptor (beta chain) comes out of a study of cytomegalovirus exposure and HLA in healthy donors. Whole-study findings and limits: Later on, an analysis tied around 17,000 TCR beta sequences to HLA alleles at 0.05 false discovery rate.

Per germline, CDR1 SEHNR and CDR2 FQNEAQ (reference sequence). Trimming cost V 8 bases and J 5 bases, with 16 bases left between them. The CDR3 contains 13 residues. Note on this clone: What it recognizes is unknown.

PCR was performed using 60 Vbeta and 13 Jbeta primers. Profiling relied on immunoSEQ multiplex PCR, and the TCRdb table lists in-frame clones only, not all of them. In the table there are about 170,000 clones, approximately 79% of which are singletons. V usage is TRBV7-9 and J usage is TRBJ2-7, with TRBD2 as a possible D gene (5 bases). The TCR was taken from a male donor in good health and CMV-seronegative. Sequenced input: PBMCs. CDR3 coding DNA: TGTGCCAGCGGCAGACGGGGTTCCGACGAGCAGTACTTC. Amino acid sequence: CASGRRGSDEQYF.